One and the same sample provided the 5 T cell receptor beta chains below, sequenced in a study of T cell clonality in common variable immunodeficiency. Whole-study findings and limits: Fewer deletions and N-nucleotide insertions were reportedly seen in common variable immunodeficiency TCR beta sequences.

Profiled with immunoSEQ multiplex PCR; TCRdb holds only in-frame clones, not every one. This sample carries 30,000 or so clones, none of them present only once. No antigen has been identified for these receptors. The sequenced sample was peripheral blood mononuclear cells. These receptors were collected from a human donor with common variable immunodeficiency.

In this sample, this clone turned up many times. The read ends 3 residues before the CDR3 terminus; that terminus is restored from the germline J gene. This chain uses TRBV7-3 with TRBJ1-2; maybe TRBD1 (6 bases). Trimming shortened V by 2 bases and J by 6 bases, and 22 bases separated the two germline ends. The CDR3 runs 17 residues. Germline V gene data show CDR1 as SGHTA and CDR2 as FQGTGA. The CDR3 bases that were read are TGTGCCAGCAGCTTATCGGGGGGGTGGCAGGGGAAGGATGGC. This gives the protein CASSLSGGWQGKDG. The CDR3, in full, reads CASSLSGGWQGKDGYTF.

As to this clone: The read comes to an end 3 residues before the CDR3 does, leaving the germline J gene to fill in the end. The chain is built from TRBV30 and TRBJ1-1, with D unclear. V lost 5 bases and J 7 bases, leaving 14 bases between the germline ends. The CDR3 loop spans 12 amino acids. CDR1 and CDR2 from the germline V gene are GTSNPN and SVGIG (reference sequence). The CDR3 region is CAWAGPRGEAFF. The DNA read from the CDR3 is TGTGCCTGGGCAGGCCCCCGGGGTGAA.

The sample holds a few counts of this clone. The DNA ends 3 residues before the CDR3 does, and the rest of the CDR3 is filled in from the germline J gene. This chain links TRBV18 with TRBJ1-5; D is possibly TRBD1 (5 bases). This CDR3 spans 15 amino acids. From germline, CDR1 is KGHSH and CDR2 LQKENI. V was pared by 6 bases and J by 4 bases, with 16 bases between. The CDR3 protein is CASSLGRGRNQPQHF. CDR3 DNA (partial): TGTGCCAGCTCCCTTGGGAGGGGTAGGAATCAGCCC.

Regarding this clone: The CDR3 end lies 3 residues beyond the end of the read and is filled in from the germline J gene. The chain combines TRBV7-9 with TRBJ1-2, with 10 bases aligning to TRBD1. J lost 2 bases, V lost 4 bases, and 1 base had no gene match. CDR1 and CDR2 (germline): SEHNR, FQNEAQ (reference sequence). This CDR3 has 14 amino acids. The CDR3 loop reads CASSSGQGNYGYTF. CDR3 DNA, as far as it was read: TGTGCCAGCAGCTCGGGACAGGGGAACTATGGC.

On this clone: From the germline J gene comes the end of the CDR3, since the read stops 3 residues before it. V is TRBV5-1 and J is TRBJ2-3; 7 bases are a match to TRBD1. Trimming at V came to 0 bases and at J to 6 bases, leaving 4 bases not matched to a gene. Germline CDR1 is SGHRS and CDR2 is YFSETQ. This CDR3 is built from 14 residues. CDR3 sequence: CASSLEGRGDTQYF. The sequenced CDR3 bases are TGCGCCAGCAGCTTGGAGGGCAGGGGGGATACG.